These T cell receptor beta chains were read from a single sample in a study of T cell responses to AZD1222 COVID-19 vaccine. Sequenced by immunoSEQ multiplex PCR; TCRdb stores in-frame clones only, minus some. This table holds more than 85,000 clones, 80% to 90% found once. Sequencing was performed on peripheral blood, taken 28 days after the second AZD1222 dose. These receptors all stem from an adult who received the AZD1222 COVID-19 vaccine. Each CDR3 is given with its conserved first and last residue. The D gene is left open where the match is weak. Part of the rows lack a size; the others show once, few, many or a class for expanded clones.

V gene: TRBV24-1; D gene: TRBD1; clone size: .; J gene: TRBJ1-1; CDR3 length: 13; CDR3 DNA: TGTGCCACCAGGGGGACAGGGGGCCTTGAAGCTTTCTTT; CDR3 protein: CATRGTGGLEAFF
V gene: TRBV5-1; D gene: TRBD1; clone size: .; J gene: TRBJ2-3; CDR3 length: 15; CDR3 DNA: TGCGCCAGCAGCCACGACAGGGGTGGTACAGATACGCAGTATTTT; CDR3 protein: CASSHDRGGTDTQYF
V gene: TRBV12-5; D gene: TRBD1; clone size: few; J gene: TRBJ2-2; CDR3 length: 16; CDR3 DNA: TGTGCTAGTGGTTTCCACCCGGGACAGAGCACCGGGGAGCTGTTTTTT; CDR3 protein: CASGFHPGQSTGELFF
V gene: TRBV19; D gene: .; clone size: .; J gene: TRBJ2-7; CDR3 length: 15; CDR3 DNA: TGTGCCAGTAGTTGGGACGGGTCCCCAATCTACGAGCAGTACTTC; CDR3 protein: CASSWDGSPIYEQYF
V gene: TRBV28; D gene: .; clone size: .; J gene: TRBJ1-1; CDR3 length: 19; CDR3 DNA: TGTGCCAGCAGTTTACCCCTGGGGGGGAGGGGGTCTCGAAACACTGAAGCTTTCTTT; CDR3 protein: CASSLPLGGRGSRNTEAFF
V gene: TRBV24-1; D gene: .; clone size: .; J gene: TRBJ1-5; CDR3 length: 14; CDR3 DNA: TGTGCCACCAGGGGTGCAGGACGCAATCAGCCCCAGCATTTT; CDR3 protein: CATRGAGRNQPQHF
V gene: TRBV11-1; D gene: .; clone size: .; J gene: TRBJ1-1; CDR3 length: 13; CDR3 DNA: TGTGCCAGCAGCTTAATCCGAGACACTGAAGCTTTCTTT; CDR3 protein: CASSLIRDTEAFF
V gene: TRBV7-9; D gene: .; clone size: .; J gene: TRBJ2-1; CDR3 length: 12; CDR3 DNA: TGTGCCAGCAGCTTGGGCCACAATGAGCAGTTCTTC; CDR3 protein: CASSLGHNEQFF
V gene: TRBV21-1; D gene: .; clone size: .; J gene: TRBJ1-5; CDR3 length: 17; CDR3 DNA: TGTGCCAGCAGCAAAGGGGGGGCAGGGAGTCGGCAGCGGCCCCAGCATTTT; CDR3 protein: CASSKGGAGSRQRPQHF
V gene: TRBV3-1/TRBV3-2; D gene: TRBD1; clone size: .; J gene: TRBJ1-1; CDR3 length: 19; CDR3 DNA: TGTGCCAGCAGCCAAGATGAGAAGGACCCGGGACAGGGGAGGACTGAAGCTTTCTTT; CDR3 protein: CASSQDEKDPGQGRTEAFF
V gene: TRBV7-3; D gene: .; clone size: once; J gene: TRBJ1-3; CDR3 length: 15; CDR3 DNA: TGTGCCAGCAGCTCTACATCAACCTCTGGAAACACCATATATTTT; CDR3 protein: CASSSTSTSGNTIYF
V gene: TRBV2; D gene: .; clone size: .; J gene: TRBJ2-7; CDR3 length: 16; CDR3 DNA: TGTGCCAGCAGTGAACGGTCTCCAGGGTGGAGTTACGAGCAGTACTTC; CDR3 protein: CASSERSPGWSYEQYF
V gene: TRBV4-3; D gene: TRBD1; clone size: .; J gene: TRBJ1-6; CDR3 length: 15; CDR3 DNA: TGCGCCAGCAGCCAAGATTTCAGGGGGAATTCACCCCTCCACTTT; CDR3 protein: CASSQDFRGNSPLHF
V gene: TRBV28; D gene: .; clone size: once; J gene: TRBJ1-4; CDR3 length: 14; CDR3 DNA: TGTGCCAGCAGTGTCCAGGGTGGGGATGAAAAACTGTTTTTT; CDR3 protein: CASSVQGGDEKLFF
V gene: TRBV6-1; D gene: .; clone size: .; J gene: TRBJ1-2; CDR3 length: 16; CDR3 DNA: TGTGCCAGCAGTGAAGTCCATAACAGGTTCGCCTATGGCTACACCTTC; CDR3 protein: CASSEVHNRFAYGYTF
V gene: TRBV14; D gene: .; clone size: once; J gene: TRBJ1-2; CDR3 length: 16; CDR3 DNA: TGTGCCAGCAGCCAAAAGCCGGGGGGAGGCAGCTATGGCTACACCTTC; CDR3 protein: CASSQKPGGGSYGYTF
V gene: TRBV10-3; D gene: TRBD1; clone size: .; J gene: TRBJ1-1; CDR3 length: 12; CDR3 DNA: TGTGCCATCAGGGGACAGGGGGCTGAAGCTTTCTTT; CDR3 protein: CAIRGQGAEAFF
V gene: TRBV10-3; D gene: .; clone size: .; J gene: TRBJ2-7; CDR3 length: 13; CDR3 DNA: TGTGCCGCACACAGGGATTTGGGGGACGAGCAGTACTTC; CDR3 protein: CAAHRDLGDEQYF
V gene: TRBV30; D gene: .; clone size: once; J gene: TRBJ1-2; CDR3 length: 12; CDR3 DNA: TGTGCCTGGACCCACGATGAGTATGGCTACACCTTC; CDR3 protein: CAWTHDEYGYTF
V gene: TRBV20-1; D gene: .; clone size: .; J gene: TRBJ1-2; CDR3 length: 12; CDR3 DNA: TGCAGTGCTAGTGGATCAAACTATGGCTACACCTTC; CDR3 protein: CSASGSNYGYTF
V gene: TRBV5-1; D gene: .; clone size: .; J gene: TRBJ1-1; CDR3 length: 13; CDR3 DNA: TGCGCCAGCAGCTTGGGATCCAGGGCTGAAGCTTTCTTT; CDR3 protein: CASSLGSRAEAFF
V gene: TRBV6-5; D gene: .; clone size: .; J gene: TRBJ1-2; CDR3 length: 14; CDR3 DNA: TGTGCCAGCATCAAATCGGGGGGCCAAAGGGGCTACACCTTC; CDR3 protein: CASIKSGGQRGYTF
V gene: TRBV20-1; D gene: .; clone size: .; J gene: TRBJ1-1; CDR3 length: 12; CDR3 DNA: TGCAGTGCCAGTCGGAGGGGGACTGAAGCTTTCTTT; CDR3 protein: CSASRRGTEAFF
V gene: TRBV4-3; D gene: .; clone size: .; J gene: TRBJ1-2; CDR3 length: 17; CDR3 DNA: TGCGCCAGCAGCCAAGATCAAGGACTGAAATTAAACTATGGCTACACCTTC; CDR3 protein: CASSQDQGLKLNYGYTF
V gene: TRBV5-5; D gene: .; clone size: .; J gene: TRBJ2-3; CDR3 length: 15; CDR3 DNA: TGTGCCAGCAGCTTACCGGGACTCAATTCAGATACGCAGTATTTT; CDR3 protein: CASSLPGLNSDTQYF
V gene: TRBV5-4; D gene: .; clone size: .; J gene: TRBJ2-3; CDR3 length: 15; CDR3 DNA: TGTGCCAGCAGCCCCGGGACACCCTTGCCAGATACGCAGTATTTT; CDR3 protein: CASSPGTPLPDTQYF
V gene: TRBV28; D gene: TRBD1; clone size: .; J gene: TRBJ1-1; CDR3 length: 15; CDR3 DNA: TGTGCCAGCCTGGACAGGGAGGGGGGGAACGCTGAAGCTTTCTTT; CDR3 protein: CASLDREGGNAEAFF
V gene: TRBV20-1; D gene: TRBD1; clone size: few; J gene: TRBJ2-7; CDR3 length: 14; CDR3 DNA: TGCAGTGCTAGTTCTGTGACAGGGCGAGACGAGCAGTACTTC; CDR3 protein: CSASSVTGRDEQYF
V gene: TRBV5-1; D gene: TRBD2; clone size: .; J gene: TRBJ2-7; CDR3 length: 13; CDR3 DNA: TGCGCCAGCAGAGCGGGAGACTCGTACGAGCAGTACTTC; CDR3 protein: CASRAGDSYEQYF
V gene: TRBV6-2/TRBV6-3; D gene: .; clone size: .; J gene: TRBJ1-5; CDR3 length: 16; CDR3 DNA: TGTGCCAGCAGTTCCCTAGGACAGATTTTTAATCAGCCCCAGCATTTT; CDR3 protein: CASSSLGQIFNQPQHF
V gene: TRBV28; D gene: TRBD1; clone size: .; J gene: TRBJ1-1; CDR3 length: 14; CDR3 DNA: TGTGCCAGCAGTCGTAACAGGGGCGGCACTGAAGCTTTCTTT; CDR3 protein: CASSRNRGGTEAFF
V gene: TRBV12-3/TRBV12-4; D gene: .; clone size: .; J gene: TRBJ2-1; CDR3 length: 12; CDR3 DNA: TGTGCCAGCAGCCCGCAGTACAATGAGCAGTTCTTC; CDR3 protein: CASSPQYNEQFF
V gene: TRBV9; D gene: .; clone size: .; J gene: TRBJ1-1; CDR3 length: 12; CDR3 DNA: TGTGCCAGCAGCGGGACATACACTGAAGCTTTCTTT; CDR3 protein: CASSGTYTEAFF
V gene: TRBV6-5; D gene: .; clone size: .; J gene: TRBJ2-5; CDR3 length: 11; CDR3 DNA: TGTGCCAGCAGAGCCGCCGGGACCCAGTACTTC; CDR3 protein: CASRAAGTQYF
V gene: TRBV6-5; D gene: .; clone size: .; J gene: TRBJ1-5; CDR3 length: 11; CDR3 DNA: TGTGCCAGCAGTATCAATCAGCCCCAGCATTTT; CDR3 protein: CASSINQPQHF
V gene: TRBV7-9; D gene: .; clone size: .; J gene: TRBJ2-1; CDR3 length: 12; CDR3 DNA: TGTGCCAGCAGCCGGACTAACAATGAGCAGTTCTTC; CDR3 protein: CASSRTNNEQFF
V gene: TRBV27; D gene: .; clone size: .; J gene: TRBJ2-1; CDR3 length: 14; CDR3 DNA: TGTGCCAGCATGACAGGACAGCTTCACAATGAGCAGTTCTTC; CDR3 protein: CASMTGQLHNEQFF
V gene: TRBV19; D gene: TRBD2; clone size: few; J gene: TRBJ2-1; CDR3 length: 14; CDR3 DNA: TGTGCCAGCAAGCTAGCGGGGCCCTACAATGAGCAGTTCTTC; CDR3 protein: CASKLAGPYNEQFF
V gene: TRBV7-3; D gene: .; clone size: .; J gene: TRBJ1-3; CDR3 length: 15; CDR3 DNA: TGTGCCAGCAGCTTAGAGGCAGGAAAGGGAAACACCATATATTTT; CDR3 protein: CASSLEAGKGNTIYF
V gene: TRBV4-3; D gene: .; clone size: .; J gene: TRBJ2-7; CDR3 length: 16; CDR3 DNA: TGCGCCAGCAGCCCATTTTCCGGGACCCGGTCCTACGAGCAGTACTTC; CDR3 protein: CASSPFSGTRSYEQYF
V gene: TRBV28; D gene: .; clone size: .; J gene: TRBJ1-3; CDR3 length: 15; CDR3 DNA: TGTGCCAGCAGTGGAGGGGTCATCTCTGGAAACACCATATATTTT; CDR3 protein: CASSGGVISGNTIYF
V gene: TRBV20-1; D gene: .; clone size: once; J gene: TRBJ1-2; CDR3 length: 11; CDR3 DNA: TGCAGTGCTAGATACAGGGTCGGCTACACCTTC; CDR3 protein: CSARYRVGYTF
V gene: TRBV4-2; D gene: .; clone size: .; J gene: TRBJ1-1; CDR3 length: 14; CDR3 DNA: TGTGCCAGCAGCCAAGATACTAGGAACACTGAAGCTTTCTTT; CDR3 protein: CASSQDTRNTEAFF
V gene: TRBV6-2/TRBV6-3; D gene: .; clone size: .; J gene: TRBJ2-7; CDR3 length: 14; CDR3 DNA: TGTGCCAGCAGTTACCCAGGGCCGGCCTACGAGCAGTACTTC; CDR3 protein: CASSYPGPAYEQYF
V gene: TRBV5-4; D gene: .; clone size: .; J gene: TRBJ2-2; CDR3 length: 16; CDR3 DNA: TGTGCCAGCAACCTGGCTACCGGGACTTCAACCGGGGAGCTGTTTTTT; CDR3 protein: CASNLATGTSTGELFF
V gene: TRBV19; D gene: TRBD1; clone size: once; J gene: TRBJ1-1; CDR3 length: 13; CDR3 DNA: TGTGCCAGTAGTATGGGAACAGGGGCCGAAGCTTTCTTT; CDR3 protein: CASSMGTGAEAFF
V gene: TRBV6-5; D gene: .; clone size: .; J gene: TRBJ2-7; CDR3 length: 15; CDR3 DNA: TGTGCCAGCAGTTACACTGGGGGGTGGCCGGAGGAGCAGTACTTC; CDR3 protein: CASSYTGGWPEEQYF
V gene: TRBV29-1; D gene: .; clone size: .; J gene: TRBJ1-4; CDR3 length: 13; CDR3 DNA: TGCAGCGTTAAGGTTGCGGCTAATGAAAAACTGTTTTTT; CDR3 protein: CSVKVAANEKLFF
V gene: TRBV7-8; D gene: .; clone size: once; J gene: TRBJ1-1; CDR3 length: 13; CDR3 DNA: TGTGCCAGCAGCTTCTGGGGCGACACTGAAGCTTTCTTT; CDR3 protein: CASSFWGDTEAFF
V gene: TRBV5-5; D gene: .; clone size: once; J gene: TRBJ2-3; CDR3 length: 14; CDR3 DNA: TGTGCCAGCAGCTTGGATTCGGCAGCAGATACGCAGTATTTT; CDR3 protein: CASSLDSAADTQYF